A selection of T cell receptor beta chains follows, all from one sample in a study of blood T cell repertoires in COVID-19. Profiling relied on immunoSEQ multiplex PCR, and the TCRdb table lists in-frame clones only, not all of them. This sample has roughly 60,000 clones, with over 75% found just once. Sequencing was done on a sample of peripheral blood. These receptors were taken from a woman older than 75 with acute or convalescent COVID-19. Each CDR3 is given with its conserved first and last residue. The order of the fields is J gene, V gene, CDR3 protein.

TRBJ2-7,TRBV6-5,CASSYSMPSLSYEQYF
TRBJ2-7,TRBV2,CASSELAGQRPYEQYF
TRBJ2-2,TRBV5-1,CASTFGETTGELFF
TRBJ1-5,TRBV5-5,CASSLQEGNQPQHF
TRBJ2-3,TRBV9,CASSLGSSLAGTDTQYF
TRBJ2-7,TRBV6-5,CASSIGSRGYEQYF
TRBJ2-2,TRBV7-7,CASSLGLAGATDTGELFF
TRBJ2-1,TRBV5-4,CASSRGAGGAYNEQFF
TRBJ2-2,TRBV4-1,CASSQSGAGELFF
TRBJ1-3,TRBV30,CAWADGRNTIYF
TRBJ2-3,TRBV9,CASSAQLAMFTDTQYF
TRBJ2-5,TRBV7-3,CASSPGFGETQYF
TRBJ2-6,TRBV5-1,CASSLAGTSGANVLTF
TRBJ2-7,TRBV27,CASSRIATAPYEQYF
TRBJ2-2,TRBV30,CAWSVFVRNTGELFF
TRBJ2-5,TRBV29-1,CSVEAPSGKTQYF
TRBJ2-5,TRBV18,CASSPGTGAQETQYF
TRBJ2-7,TRBV28,CASGTAKQYF
TRBJ2-7,TRBV3-1/TRBV3-2,CASSHSGIRDSAYEQYF
TRBJ2-1,TRBV30,CAWSVLLGNNEQFF
TRBJ1-2,TRBV9,CASSVSGTAHGYTF
TRBJ1-5,TRBV28,CASSDYSNQPQHF
TRBJ2-7,TRBV30,CACLASGHYEQYF
TRBJ1-1,TRBV3-1/TRBV3-2,CASSERTYSEAFF
TRBJ1-1,TRBV5-1,CASSASQGAEAFF
TRBJ2-1,TRBV27,CASSPPGYNEQFF
TRBJ2-5,TRBV5-1,CASSLTSPQETQYF
TRBJ2-7,TRBV27,CASSLSQSPVF
TRBJ1-5,TRBV5-5,CASSLDSYSNQPQHF
TRBJ1-2,TRBV29-1,CSVRTDRGYTF
TRBJ1-1,TRBV6-1,CASSESIQVRAFF
TRBJ2-6,TRBV5-4,CATRQGALMGANVLTF
TRBJ1-1,TRBV28,CASRLRTSEAFF
TRBJ2-7,TRBV28,CASSLGTGNAEQYF
TRBJ1-1,TRBV2,CASSEGVVGAAFF
TRBJ2-6,TRBV2,CASSDSRGRSNVLTF
TRBJ2-1,TRBV5-1,CASSRGQGSYNEQFF
TRBJ1-1,TRBV7-2,CASSGDRGGNTEAFF
TRBJ1-2,TRBV6-5,CAGDRGGGYTF
TRBJ2-5,TRBV5-1,CASSLDSTQETQYF
TRBJ1-3,TRBV6-1,CASSETPPGSGNTIYF
TRBJ1-4,TRBV28,CASSPGQPEKLFF
TRBJ2-5,TRBV21-1,CASSKEGADKRTQYF
TRBJ2-1,TRBV7-9,CASAETSVNSEQFF
TRBJ2-7,TRBV6-5,CASSFDRWNEQYF
TRBJ1-1,TRBV3-1/TRBV3-2,CASSLGRGASTEAFF
TRBJ2-1,TRBV10-2,CASSELAGAPTDEQFF